This T cell receptor beta chain was sequenced in a study of preoperative IRX-2 immunotherapy in early breast cancer. Regarding treatment: preoperative locoregional IRX-2 cytokine immunotherapy. This phase Ib study tested locoregional IRX-2 cytokine immunotherapy given before surgery. Sequencing was performed with immunoSEQ multiplex PCR; in TCRdb, only in-frame clones are kept and a portion is missing. The sample shows 25,000 to 30,000 clones, 82% of them seen only once. V lost 0 bases, J lost 4 bases, and 8 bases lay in between. Germline-derived CDR1 and CDR2 are LNHNV and YYDKDF (reference sequence). The CDR3 totals 14 residues.

V and J are TRBV15 and TRBJ2-3; D is possibly TRBD2 (5 bases). This material was acquired from a patient treated with IRX-2 immunotherapy. The sequence came from a human donor with breast cancer. The CDR3 sequence is CATSRDHGADTQYF. DNA of the CDR3: TGTGCCACCAGCAGAGATCACGGGGCAGATACGCAGTATTTT.